This is a list of T cell receptor beta chains from one sample in a study of blood T cell repertoires in COVID-19. Profiled with immunoSEQ multiplex PCR; TCRdb holds only in-frame clones, not every one. Of around 700,000 clones listed, 75% to 90% were seen once; the top ten hold around 0.3%. Sequenced: peripheral blood. The receptors come from a woman under 30 with acute or convalescent COVID-19. Both conserved end residues are trimmed from each CDR3.

TRBV3-1/TRBV3-2	TRBJ2-7	ASSQDVSSGGYEQY
TRBV5-6	TRBJ1-1	ASSLQGLTEAF
TRBV7-2	TRBJ1-4	ASSSGGAIREKLF
TRBV24-1	TRBJ2-1	ATSDLSRNEQF
TRBV7-9	TRBJ1-2	ASSPTGFYGYT
TRBV29-1	TRBJ1-2	SVEGQGLDGYT
TRBV7-9	TRBJ2-6	ASSLAGLLKAGANVLT
TRBV4-1	TRBJ1-1	ASSQVYRGNTEAF
TRBV7-2	TRBJ1-2	ASSLRSGSYGYT
TRBV28	TRBJ2-4	ASRAGGAKNIQY
TRBV6-5	TRBJ2-1	ASRGQWNEQF
TRBV5-1	TRBJ2-3	ASSRGGQNY
TRBV5-1	TRBJ1-1	ASSLVPVSPGLNTEAF
TRBV5-8	TRBJ1-2	ASSLEPQNYGYT
TRBV19	TRBJ2-7	ASSPGWGYEQY
TRBV12-5	TRBJ2-7	ASGLVATSGQGFHEQY
TRBV7-3	TRBJ2-3	ASSSSGIITDTQY
TRBV14	TRBJ2-3	ASSQGSGRVDTQY
TRBV29-1	TRBJ1-2	SVETGQHNYGYT
TRBV2	TRBJ2-3	ASSDRTVITDTQY
TRBV10-2	TRBJ2-7	ASSESIRVYEQY
TRBV2	TRBJ1-6	ASSEDTYNSPLH
TRBV6-2/TRBV6-3	TRBJ1-4	ASSYSNRRPNEKLF
TRBV30	TRBJ2-3	AWNRRDTQY
TRBV14	TRBJ2-4	ASSQLLTGKNIQY
TRBV19	TRBJ1-3	ASHPGGLNSGNTIY
TRBV5-5	TRBJ2-7	ASSLTDDSSYEQY
TRBV3-1/TRBV3-2	TRBJ1-1	ASSHRARNTEAF